The rows below give T cell receptor beta chains drawn from one sample of a study of T-cell reconstitution after alpha-beta-depleted transplantation in children. TCRdb itself ran the PCR reads through MiXCR, one entry per CDR3 protein. The repertoire holds fewer than 750,000 distinct CDR3 sequences, about a quarter seen once, with under 45% in the top ten. The source was PBMCs, collected before TCRalphabeta/CD19-depleted stem cell transplant. These receptors all stem from a boy in the first two years of life with Wiskott-Aldrich syndrome, due to receive a stem cell transplant. Each CDR3 is given with its conserved first and last residue. The D gene is left open where the match is weak. Only some rows state a clone size, as once, few, many or a class for expanded clones.

cdr3_nt,cdr3_aa,clone_size,d_call,v_call,j_call
TGCAGTGCTAGAATGGCACCGGGTAGGGCAAATGAGCAGTTCTTC,CSARMAPGRANEQFF,.,.,TRBV20-1,TRBJ2-1
TGTGCCAGCAGCCGCGGGGGGAACACTGAAGCTTTCTTT,CASSRGGNTEAFF,many,.,TRBV5-1,TRBJ1-1
TGTGCCAGCGGTGAGGGACTACACTCCTACAATGAGCAGTTCTTC,CASGEGLHSYNEQFF,many,TRBD2,TRBV27,TRBJ2-1
TGTGCCATCAGTGTACTAGCGGGAGTTGTGGGCAATGAGCAGTTCTTC,CAISVLAGVVGNEQFF,.,TRBD2,TRBV10-3,TRBJ2-1
TGTGCCAGCAGCTTGGCGGCCCGAACCAACACTGAAGCTTTCTTT,CASSLAARTNTEAFF,.,.,TRBV5-5,TRBJ1-1
TGCGCCAGCAGCTTTACCAGCCTCGTCCCAGATACGCAGTATTTT,CASSFTSLVPDTQYF,few,.,TRBV5-1,TRBJ2-3
TGCGCCAGCAGCGTCTATAGCGGGAGGGCCTACAATGAGCAGTTCTTC,CASSVYSGRAYNEQFF,few,TRBD2,TRBV5-1,TRBJ2-1
TGTGCCATCACCGGATCGCGGGGCGAGACCCAGTACTTC,CAITGSRGETQYF,.,.,TRBV10-3,TRBJ2-5
TGTGCCAGCAGCGTCGGACAGATTCCTAGCACAGATACGCAGTATTTT,CASSVGQIPSTDTQYF,.,.,TRBV9,TRBJ2-3
TGTGCTAGGAGACCCGGGGACGGGAACACTGAAGCTTTCTTT,CARRPGDGNTEAFF,.,.,TRBV12-5,TRBJ1-1
TGCGCCAGCCAGGGAGCAAATGAAAAACTGTTTTTT,CASQGANEKLFF,few,.,TRBV4-1,TRBJ1-4
TGCGCCAGCAGCTTGACAGGCTATAGCTCCTACGAGCAGTACTTC,CASSLTGYSSYEQYF,few,.,TRBV5-1,TRBJ2-7
TGTGCCAGCTCACCTGAATCGGGTCCCGGGGAGCTGTTTTTT,CASSPESGPGELFF,.,.,TRBV18,TRBJ2-2
TGTGCCAGCAGTGAGACTAGCGGGAGGACAGATACGCAGTATTTT,CASSETSGRTDTQYF,.,TRBD2,TRBV6-4,TRBJ2-3
TGTGCCAGCAGCTTAGCCCCGGGACTTCCTAGCACAGATACGCAGTATTTT,CASSLAPGLPSTDTQYF,.,.,TRBV7-8,TRBJ2-3
TGTGCCAGCAGCTTAAGGGGTATCGGGGAGCTGTTTTTT,CASSLRGIGELFF,few,.,TRBV7-8,TRBJ2-2
TGCAGTGCTATTCGGGGGAGCTCCTACGAGCAGTACTTC,CSAIRGSSYEQYF,once,.,TRBV20-1,TRBJ2-7
TGTGCCAGCAGCACGCGGACTAGCGGGAGTAACTACGAGCAGTACTTC,CASSTRTSGSNYEQYF,once,TRBD2,TRBV11-2,TRBJ2-7
TGCGCCAGCAGCTTGTGGGGACAGGTGAACACTGAAGCTTTCTTT,CASSLWGQVNTEAFF,.,TRBD1,TRBV5-1,TRBJ1-1
TGTGCCAGCAACACAGCGGGAGCTTACAATGAGCAGTTCTTC,CASNTAGAYNEQFF,.,TRBD2,TRBV6-1,TRBJ2-1
TGCAGCGTTGCAACGGGGGGACTGTTGAACACTGAAGCTTTCTTT,CSVATGGLLNTEAFF,.,.,TRBV29-1,TRBJ1-1
TGCGCCAGCAGCTTGCAGTCAGGGGCCAAAAACATTCAGTACTTC,CASSLQSGAKNIQYF,.,.,TRBV5-1,TRBJ2-4
TGTGCCAGCAGCCAAGAGGACAGGGTTGGCTATGGCTACACCTTC,CASSQEDRVGYGYTF,.,TRBD1,TRBV3-1,TRBJ1-2
TGTGCCAGCACCCCTGGGACCTCTTTCGGGGAGCTGTTTTTT,CASTPGTSFGELFF,.,.,TRBV12-3/TRBV12-4,TRBJ2-2
TGCGCCAGCAGCTTGGCCAGAGCGGGATCATGTAGATGCGAGCAGTACTTC,CASSLARAGSCRCEQYF,few,TRBD2,TRBV5-1,TRBJ2-7
TGTGCCAGCAGTCGACTAGCGGGAGGCTTCACAGATACGCAGTATTTT,CASSRLAGGFTDTQYF,.,TRBD2,TRBV6-1,TRBJ2-3
TGTGCCAGCAGCCCCCGGTCGAGGGACAGGGGTAGCAATCAGCCCCAGCATTTT,CASSPRSRDRGSNQPQHF,few,.,TRBV21-1,TRBJ1-5
TGCAGTGCTAGAGATCGGAGGGGGAGGGCCGTGTACGAGCAGTACTTC,CSARDRRGRAVYEQYF,.,.,TRBV20-1,TRBJ2-7
TGTGCCAGCAGGCGAGCCGGGACAGGGGACAATGAGCAGTTCTTC,CASRRAGTGDNEQFF,.,TRBD1,TRBV12-3/TRBV12-4,TRBJ2-1
TGCAGTGCTCAGGGACTAGAGGTGACCCAGTACTTC,CSAQGLEVTQYF,few,TRBD2,TRBV20-1,TRBJ2-5
TGCAGTGCTAGAGATGGGACGGCGGGGGTCGTGCAGTTCTTC,CSARDGTAGVVQFF,few,TRBD2,TRBV20-1,TRBJ2-1
TGTGCCACCAGTGATCCAGGGGGTGACTATGGCTACACCTTC,CATSDPGGDYGYTF,few,TRBD1,TRBV24-1,TRBJ1-2
TGTGCCAGCAGCTTGGAGGAACTAGCGGGTTACAATGAGCAGTTCTTC,CASSLEELAGYNEQFF,few,TRBD2,TRBV5-5,TRBJ2-1
TGTGCCAGCAGTTTTGGCGGGAGGGTGTCCGGGGAGCTGTTTTTT,CASSFGGRVSGELFF,few,TRBD2,TRBV27,TRBJ2-2
TGTGCCAGCAGGAAAGGGACAGGGAAGAACTATGGCTACACCTTC,CASRKGTGKNYGYTF,.,TRBD1,TRBV27,TRBJ1-2
TGCAGTGCTCGGCTAGCGGGACACGAGCAGTACTTC,CSARLAGHEQYF,.,TRBD2,TRBV20-1,TRBJ2-7
TGTGCCAGCAGCTTAACGGTGGACGGTGGAGCTTTCTTT,CASSLTVDGGAFF,.,.,TRBV7-3,TRBJ1-1
TGCAGTGCTGCAGGACAGGGAAAAAATCAGCCCCAGCATTTT,CSAAGQGKNQPQHF,.,TRBD1,TRBV20-1,TRBJ1-5
TGTGCCAGCAGGCCTAGCGGGAGCGGTGGAGATACGCAGTATTTT,CASRPSGSGGDTQYF,.,TRBD2,TRBV12-3/TRBV12-4,TRBJ2-3
TGCGCCAGCAGCTTGGCAGCAGGATCAGGGGCCAACGTCCTGACTTTC,CASSLAAGSGANVLTF,.,.,TRBV5-1,TRBJ2-6
TGCAGTGCTCTAGCCCCGGGACTTCCCCATAATGAAAAACTGTTTTTT,CSALAPGLPHNEKLFF,few,.,TRBV20-1,TRBJ1-4
TGTGCCAGCTCCGGGACTAGCGGGAGATTTCGCACAGATACGCAGTATTTT,CASSGTSGRFRTDTQYF,.,TRBD2,TRBV9,TRBJ2-3
TGCAGTGCTAGTGGCTTCTCCTACAATGAGCAGTTCTTC,CSASGFSYNEQFF,few,.,TRBV20-1,TRBJ2-1
TGTGCCAGCAGCCTCGACAGGATCGATGAGCAGTTCTTC,CASSLDRIDEQFF,.,.,TRBV7-2,TRBJ2-1
TGCAGCACTAGACTAGCGGGGTTAAGGTCCTACAATGAGCAGTTCTTC,CSTRLAGLRSYNEQFF,.,TRBD2,TRBV20-1,TRBJ2-1
TGTGCCAGCAGCTTGTCGGTCGGGGAGCTGTTTTTT,CASSLSVGELFF,many,.,TRBV28,TRBJ2-2